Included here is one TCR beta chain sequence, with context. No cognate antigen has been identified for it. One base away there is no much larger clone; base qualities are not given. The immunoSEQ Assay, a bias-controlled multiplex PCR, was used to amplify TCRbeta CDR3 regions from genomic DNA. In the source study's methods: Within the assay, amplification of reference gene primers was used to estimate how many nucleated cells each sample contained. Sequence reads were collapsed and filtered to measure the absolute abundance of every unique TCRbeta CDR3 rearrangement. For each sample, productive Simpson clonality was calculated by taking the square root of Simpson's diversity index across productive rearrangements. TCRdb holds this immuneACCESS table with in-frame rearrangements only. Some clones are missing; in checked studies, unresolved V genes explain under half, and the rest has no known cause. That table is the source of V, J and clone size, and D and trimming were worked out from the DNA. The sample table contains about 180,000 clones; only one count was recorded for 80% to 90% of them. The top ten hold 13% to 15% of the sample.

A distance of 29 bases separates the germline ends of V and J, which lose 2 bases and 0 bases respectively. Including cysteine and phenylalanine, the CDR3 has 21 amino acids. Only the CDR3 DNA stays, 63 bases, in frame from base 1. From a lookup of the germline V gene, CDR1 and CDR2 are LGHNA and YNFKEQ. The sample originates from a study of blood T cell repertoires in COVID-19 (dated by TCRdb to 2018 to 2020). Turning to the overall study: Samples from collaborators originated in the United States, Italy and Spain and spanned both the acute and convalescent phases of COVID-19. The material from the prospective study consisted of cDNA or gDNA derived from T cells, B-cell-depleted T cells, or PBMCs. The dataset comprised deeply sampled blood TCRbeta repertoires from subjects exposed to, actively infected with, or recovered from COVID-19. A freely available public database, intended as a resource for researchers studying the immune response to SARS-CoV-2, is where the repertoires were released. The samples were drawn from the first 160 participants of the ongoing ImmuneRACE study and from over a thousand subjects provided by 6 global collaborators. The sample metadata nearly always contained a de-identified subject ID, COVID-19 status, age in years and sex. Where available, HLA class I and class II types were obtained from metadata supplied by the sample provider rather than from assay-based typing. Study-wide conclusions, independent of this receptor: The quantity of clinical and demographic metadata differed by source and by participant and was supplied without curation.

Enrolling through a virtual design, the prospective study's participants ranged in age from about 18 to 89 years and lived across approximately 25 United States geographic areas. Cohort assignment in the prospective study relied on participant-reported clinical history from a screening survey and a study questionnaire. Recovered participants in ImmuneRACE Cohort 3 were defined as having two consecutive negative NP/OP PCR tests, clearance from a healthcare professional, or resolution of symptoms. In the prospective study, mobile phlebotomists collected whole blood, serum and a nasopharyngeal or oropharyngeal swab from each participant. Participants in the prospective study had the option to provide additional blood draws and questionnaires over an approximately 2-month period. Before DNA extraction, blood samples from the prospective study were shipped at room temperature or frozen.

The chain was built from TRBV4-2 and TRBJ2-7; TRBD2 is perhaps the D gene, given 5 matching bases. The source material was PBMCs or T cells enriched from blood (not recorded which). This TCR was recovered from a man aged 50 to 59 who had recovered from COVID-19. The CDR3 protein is CASSQYPLQSGILTLSYEQYF. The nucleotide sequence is TGTGCCAGCAGCCAATACCCCCTACAGAGCGGAATTTTAACTCTCTCCTACGAGCAGTACTTC.